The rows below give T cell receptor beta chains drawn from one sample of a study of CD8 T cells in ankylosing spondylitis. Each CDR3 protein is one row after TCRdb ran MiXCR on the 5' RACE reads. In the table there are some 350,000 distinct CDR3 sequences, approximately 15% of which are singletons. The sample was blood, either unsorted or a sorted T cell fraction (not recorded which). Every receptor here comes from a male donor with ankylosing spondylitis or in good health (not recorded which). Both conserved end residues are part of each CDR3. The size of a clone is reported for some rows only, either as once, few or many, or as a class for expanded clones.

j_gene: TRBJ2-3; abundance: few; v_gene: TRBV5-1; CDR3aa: CASSPTRDTDTQYF
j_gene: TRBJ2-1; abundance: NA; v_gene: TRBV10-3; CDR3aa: CAIGTEFNEQFF
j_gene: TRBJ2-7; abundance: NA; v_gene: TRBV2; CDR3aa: CASSAQAGQSSEQYF
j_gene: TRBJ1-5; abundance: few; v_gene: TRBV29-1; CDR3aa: CSVEEHGAKGHSNQPQHF
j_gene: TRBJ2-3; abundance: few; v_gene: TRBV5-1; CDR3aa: CASSWTDRASDTQYF
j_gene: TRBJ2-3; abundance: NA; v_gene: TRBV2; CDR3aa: CASSETRSTDTQYF
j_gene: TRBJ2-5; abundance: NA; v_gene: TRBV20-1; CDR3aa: CSATGRGPETQYF
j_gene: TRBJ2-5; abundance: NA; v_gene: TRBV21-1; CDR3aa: CASSKSLDQETQYF
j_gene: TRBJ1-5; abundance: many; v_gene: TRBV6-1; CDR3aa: CASSLTGGKRQPQHF
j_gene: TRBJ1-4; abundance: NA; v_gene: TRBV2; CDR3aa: CASRGDRKKLF
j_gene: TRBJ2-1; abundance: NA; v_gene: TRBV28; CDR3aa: CASSPGAGGIYNEQFF
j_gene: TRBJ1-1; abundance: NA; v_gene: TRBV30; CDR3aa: CAWSGQGNTEAFF
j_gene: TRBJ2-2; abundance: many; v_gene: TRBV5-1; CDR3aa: CASSLEGQGIGELFF
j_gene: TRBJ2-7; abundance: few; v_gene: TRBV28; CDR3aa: CASSPGARDQQYF
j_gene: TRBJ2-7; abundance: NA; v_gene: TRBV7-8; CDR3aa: CASSSSWSPRGYEQYF
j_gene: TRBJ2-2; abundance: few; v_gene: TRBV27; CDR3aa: CASSLGRGITAGELFF
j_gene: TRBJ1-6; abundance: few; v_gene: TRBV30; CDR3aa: CAWSVRESSPLHF
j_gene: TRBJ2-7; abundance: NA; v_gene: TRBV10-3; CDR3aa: CAISEAYRGQVYEQYF
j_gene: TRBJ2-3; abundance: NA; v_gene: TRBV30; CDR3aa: CAWALGGEGTDTQYF
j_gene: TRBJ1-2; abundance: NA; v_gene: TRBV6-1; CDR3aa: CASSRDREPNYGYTF
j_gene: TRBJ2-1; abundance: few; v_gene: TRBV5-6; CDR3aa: CASSPGGPAEQFF
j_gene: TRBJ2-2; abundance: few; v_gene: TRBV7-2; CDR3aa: CASSGTLNTGELFF
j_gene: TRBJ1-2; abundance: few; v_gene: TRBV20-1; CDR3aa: CSASEPGQVNYGYTF
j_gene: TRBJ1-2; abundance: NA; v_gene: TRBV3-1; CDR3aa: CASSQRTNYGYTF
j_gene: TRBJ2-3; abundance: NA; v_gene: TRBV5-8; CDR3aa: CASSLVYRGRADTQYF
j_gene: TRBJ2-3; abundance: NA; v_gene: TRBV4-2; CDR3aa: CASSQDPSGGYTDTQYF
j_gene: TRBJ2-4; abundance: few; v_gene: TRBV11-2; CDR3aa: CASSPGSSGLNIQYF
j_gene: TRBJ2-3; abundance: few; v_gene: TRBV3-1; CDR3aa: CASSQHRGTDTQYF